These 20 T cell receptor beta chains originate from one sample sequenced in a study of cytomegalovirus exposure and HLA in healthy donors. Primers included in the PCR were 60 Vbeta and 13 Jbeta primers. The repertoire was sequenced with immunoSEQ multiplex PCR; TCRdb's copy has only in-frame clones and lacks some. The data contain about 180,000 clones, 65% to 80% of them seen just once; the ten biggest clones take up around 3%. Sequencing was done on a sample of PBMCs. The receptor source for this set is a woman in her forties or fifties in good health and CMV-seropositive.

In DNA, the CDR3 is TGTGCCAGAAGCCTGGCAGAGAACACTGAAGCTTTCTTT. Its protein is CARSLAENTEAFF. This chain joins TRBV5-3 and TRBJ1-1; D is unclear. TRBV5-3 is designated an ORF whose function remains uncertain. Trimming took 4 bases from V and 1 from J, leaving 8 bases between them. This CDR3 contains 13 residues.

The chain has TRBV5-4 and TRBJ2-2; the D gene is possibly TRBD2 (6 bases). Trimming took off 4 bases at V and 1 base at J, with 11 bases between the two ends. This CDR3 comprises 15 residues. Looked up from germline, CDR1 is SGHNT and CDR2 is YYREEE (reference sequence). The CDR3 sequence is CASSPGLLNTGELFF. Here the CDR3 DNA reads TGTGCCAGCAGCCCGGGACTCTTGAACACCGGGGAGCTGTTTTTT.

V usage is TRBV30 and J usage is TRBJ2-5; D perhaps matches TRBD2 (5 bases). There are 14 residues in the CDR3. Germline-derived CDR1 and CDR2 are GTSNPN and SVGIG (reference sequence). The ends were cut back, 3 bases at V and 0 bases at J, with 11 bases in the middle. DNA of the CDR3: TGTGCCTGGAGGACGGGGTCCCACCAAGAGACCCAGTACTTC. Its translation: CAWRTGSHQETQYF.

V is TRBV6-1 and J is TRBJ2-7; the match to TRBD1 covers 9 bases. With V trimmed by 1 base and J by 7 bases, 8 bases remained unmatched. Looked up from germline, CDR1 is MNHNS and CDR2 is SASEGT. The length of the CDR3 is 15 residues. In nucleotides, the CDR3 is TGTGCCAGCAGTGAAGGGACAGGGGCCTCCCAGGAGCAGTACTTC. Translating it yields CASSEGTGASQEQYF.

J is TRBJ2-2 and V is TRBV7-3; D remains unclear. Germline V gene lookup returns CDR1 SGHTA and CDR2 FQGTGA. V was trimmed by 5 bases and J by 6 bases, leaving 13 bases between them. The CDR3 consists of 14 residues. The CDR3 nucleotides are TGTGCCAGCAGCCCCCGTTTCGGAGCCGGGGAGCTGTTTTTT. Protein sequence: CASSPRFGAGELFF.

V usage is TRBV9 and J usage is TRBJ2-3, with 14 bases lining up with TRBD2. Germline loops: CDR1 SGDLS, CDR2 YYNGEE. There are 17 residues in the CDR3. The V segment lost 4 bases and the J segment 6 bases; nucleotides outside the gene matches: 10. The CDR3: CASSTGLAGGRGDTQYF. The CDR3, as DNA: TGTGCCAGCAGCACCGGACTAGCGGGAGGAAGAGGTGATACGCAGTATTTT.

In DNA form, the CDR3 reads TGTGCCAGCAGCTTTCCCGGGGACAGCCAAGAGACCCAGTACTTC. Its translation is CASSFPGDSQETQYF. The chain joins TRBV9 to TRBJ2-5, with TRBD1 matching over 7 bases. The germline V gene has CDR1 SGDLS and CDR2 YYNGEE. With V trimmed by 4 bases and J by 1 base, 7 bases remained unmatched. CDR3 size: 15 residues.

The J gene is TRBJ1-1, the V gene TRBV9, with D possibly TRBD1 on 5 matching bases. Germline V CDR1 and CDR2: SGDLS, YYNGEE. The V end was cut by 4 bases, the J end by 5 bases, with 15 bases between. This CDR3 region has 14 residues. The CDR3 nucleotides read TGTGCCAGCAGCCGCGGGGGGAGGCGGACTGAAGCTTTCTTT. Its protein is CASSRGGRRTEAFF.

The genes are TRBV18 and TRBJ2-7; D might be TRBD2 (5 bases). V lost 3 bases, J lost 3 bases, and 9 bases lay in between. Germline V lookup: CDR1 KGHSH, CDR2 LQKENI. CDR3 length equals 13 residues. CDR3 in DNA: TGTGCCAGCTCACCCTACCGGGACTACGAGCAGTACTTC. Its translation is CASSPYRDYEQYF.

This sequence joins TRBV6-1 and TRBJ1-4; weak D call: TRBD1 (6 bases). Germline CDR1 and CDR2: MNHNS and SASEGT. The CDR3 is 13 amino acids. With 10 bases removed from V and 3 bases from J, the gap between germline ends came to 12 bases. CDR3 residues: CATNRAPNEKLFF. CDR3 DNA sequence: TGTGCCACCAACAGGGCCCCTAATGAAAAACTGTTTTTT.

CDR3 loop: CASSQDRRDNYGYTF. The CDR3 bases are TGTGCCAGCAGCCAAGATCGGAGGGACAACTATGGCTACACCTTC. The rearrangement uses TRBV4-2 and TRBJ1-2; D is perhaps TRBD1 (5 bases). This CDR3 is 15 amino acids long. V was shortened by 0 bases and J by 2 bases, with 10 bases between the two germline ends. Germline loops: CDR1 LGHNA, CDR2 YNFKEQ.

The count of this clone is one. J is TRBJ1-6 and V is TRBV30; the D is unclear. This CDR3 has 18 amino acids. Trimming stripped 3 bases from V and 9 bases from J, with 27 bases between. Germline V lookup: CDR1 GTSNPN, CDR2 SVGIG (reference sequence). In nucleotides, the CDR3 is TGTGCCTGGAGCAGCGACCGAAGCGCTGCGGCGGGGAGTTCACCCCTCCACTTT. This encodes CAWSSDRSAAAGSSPLHF.

The chain joins TRBV9 to TRBJ1-2; D possibly corresponds to TRBD1 (5 bases). CDR3 length: 14 residues. Germline V gene lookup returns CDR1 SGDLS and CDR2 YYNGEE. Trimming removed 0 bases from V and 5 bases from J, with 11 bases in between. Written as DNA, the CDR3 is TGTGCCAGCAGCGTAGGCAGGACAAGATATGGCTACACCTTC. Translating it yields CASSVGRTRYGYTF.

The chain is built from TRBV7-2 and TRBJ1-2; weak D call: TRBD1 (6 bases). This CDR3 region has 14 residues. V was pared by 5 bases and J by 3 bases, with 13 bases between. Per germline, CDR1 SGHTA and CDR2 FQGNSA. The chain's CDR3 is CASSRLQGDYGYTF. The CDR3 nucleotides read TGTGCCAGCAGCAGGCTACAGGGAGACTATGGCTACACCTTC.

This rearrangement joins TRBV27 to TRBJ2-7; 8 bases are shared with TRBD2. CDR3 length: 14 amino acids. V lost 6 bases and J lost 3; bases outside the gene matches: 7. Per the germline V gene, CDR1 is MNHEY and CDR2 is SMNVEV (reference sequence). This CDR3 reads CASSLAGPFYEQYF. CDR3 bases: TGTGCCAGCAGCTTAGCGGGGCCCTTCTACGAGCAGTACTTC.

This chain links TRBV19 with TRBJ2-1; 15 nucleotides line up with TRBD2. CDR3 size: 17 residues. Trimming removed 5 bases from V and 2 bases from J; junction bases left unmatched: 4. The germline V gene encodes CDR1 LNHDA and CDR2 SQIVND (reference sequence). The chain's CDR3 is CASSPRTSGRAYNEQFF. CDR3 bases: TGTGCCAGTAGTCCCCGGACTAGCGGGAGGGCCTACAATGAGCAGTTCTTC.

This clone was counted once. This chain uses TRBV30 with TRBJ1-2, with 10 positions matching TRBD1. The CDR3 consists of 14 residues. CDR1 GTSNPN and CDR2 SVGIG come from the germline V gene (reference sequence). Trimming at V came to 3 bases and at J to 7 bases, leaving 8 bases not matched to a gene. The CDR3 nucleotides read TGTGCCTGGAGCTTCCTGACAGGGGGCTCTGGCTACACCTTC. Protein product: CAWSFLTGGSGYTF.

This clone was detected a few times. The chain uses TRBV2 and TRBJ1-1; possible D gene TRBD1, 5 bases. Germline-derived CDR1 and CDR2 are SNHLY and FYNNEI. V dropped 9 bases and J dropped 1 base, with 12 bases sitting between them. The CDR3 is 13 amino acids. The CDR3 is CASHFTGNTEAFF. CDR3 in DNA: TGTGCCAGTCACTTCACAGGGAACACTGAAGCTTTCTTT.

The chain couples TRBV7-9 to TRBJ1-2; 7 nucleotides align to TRBD1. The CDR3 sequence is 16 residues long. The germline V gene encodes CDR1 SEHNR and CDR2 FQNEAQ (reference sequence). V was pared by 5 bases and J by 5 bases, with 14 bases of the junction left unmatched. The CDR3 is CASSQTDRDSVYGYTF. CDR3 nucleotides: TGTGCCAGCAGCCAGACCGACCGGGACAGTGTTTATGGCTACACCTTC.

The chain couples TRBV7-3 to TRBJ1-3; D is undetermined. Per the germline V gene, CDR1 is SGHTA and CDR2 is FQGTGA. The CDR3 consists of 13 residues. V was shortened by 3 bases and J by 10 bases, with 13 bases between the two germline ends. CDR3 bases: TGTGCCAGCAGCTTGAACGATCTAGAGACCATATATTTT. Residues: CASSLNDLETIYF. Variable domain in full (rest from reference TRBV7-3 and TRBJ1-3): GAGVSQTPSNKVTEKGKYVELRCDPISGHTALYWYRQSLGQGPEFLIYFQGTGAADDSGLPNDRFFAVRPEGSVSTLKIQRTERGDSAVYLCASSLNDLETIYFGEGSWLTVV.